The T cell receptor beta chain described here comes from a study of glioma-infiltrating T cells after dendritic cell vaccination. Germline loops: CDR1 SGHRS, CDR2 YFSETQ. The CDR3 is 15 amino acids. The V and J ends lost 4 bases and 4 bases respectively, with 14 bases between them. TCRdb keeps only in-frame clones here, not all; method: immunoSEQ multiplex PCR. Of 100,000 or so clones listed, under 90% are singletons. Sequencing used blood, obtained before dendritic cell vaccination. V and J are TRBV5-1 and TRBJ2-2; D perhaps matches TRBD2 (5 bases). This TCR came from a human donor with glioblastoma. The CDR3 sequence is CASSPQPRGTGELFF. CDR3 nucleotides: TGCGCCAGCAGCCCTCAGCCTCGGGGCACCGGGGAGCTGTTTTTT.